The 25 T cell receptor beta chains below come from one sample, sequenced in a study of T cells after yellow fever vaccination. Using its own MiXCR run on the 5' RACE reads, TCRdb lists one record per CDR3 protein. The data hold under 70,000 distinct CDR3 sequences, with more than 5.5% observed a single time. The sample in question was CD8+ T cells sorted from PBMCs, obtained on the day of the first yellow fever vaccination. The source is a young man who received the YFV17D yellow fever vaccine.

In this sample, this clonotype turned up many times. The V call is TRBV2, the J call TRBJ1-1, with D possibly matching TRBD1 (5 bases). Germline V gives CDR1 SNHLY, CDR2 FYNNEI. Trimming left V 6 bases short and J 1 base short, with 12 bases between. The CDR3 loop spans 14 amino acids. The CDR3: CASSPGRQNTEAFF. In DNA form, the CDR3 reads TGTGCCAGCAGCCCGGGACGGCAGAACACTGAAGCTTTCTTT.

This clonotype was observed once. Here the CDR3 reads CSVGLDYSGNTIYF. The CDR3 DNA reads TGCAGCGTTGGGCTAGATTACTCTGGAAACACCATATATTTT. V is TRBV29-1 and J is TRBJ1-3; D not resolved. The V gene lost 4 bases and the J gene lost 0 bases, with 10 bases spanning the gap. The length of the CDR3 is 14 residues. Germline V gene lookup returns CDR1 SQVTM and CDR2 ANQGSEA.

This clonotype was detected only a few times. The rearrangement joins TRBV5-5 to TRBJ2-2; D is uncertain. The germline V gene has CDR1 SGHKS and CDR2 YYEKEE (reference sequence). This CDR3 has 12 residues. Trimming pared 3 bases from V and 7 bases from J, leaving 7 bases between. CDR3 amino acids: CASSSMGGELFF. The CDR3 nucleotides read TGTGCCAGCAGCTCCATGGGCGGGGAGCTGTTTTTT.

The chain uses TRBV7-9 and TRBJ2-6; 7 bases map to TRBD1. Germline V gene sequence: CDR1 SEHNR, CDR2 FQNEAQ (reference sequence). V gave up 5 bases and J gave up 4 bases; unmatched junction bases: 5. The length of the CDR3 is 15 residues. The CDR3 DNA follows: TGTGCCAGCAGCCGTACAGGGGCCGGGGCCAACGTCCTGACTTTC. Protein product: CASSRTGAGANVLTF.

This clonotype was detected ten times or more. The chain employs TRBV21-1 and TRBJ2-7; the DNA was not compared with TRBD2, the D call given in the table. TRBV21-1 is shown as a pseudogene. This CDR3 comprises 17 residues. The CDR3 DNA sequence: TGTGCCAGCCGCTGTACTAGCGGGGGCCCGAGCTCCTACGAGCAGTACGTC. This encodes CASRCTSGGPSSYEQYV.

This rearrangement joins TRBV12-3 or TRBV12-4 to TRBJ2-7, with D unclear. V lost 1 base and J lost 3, with 7 bases in between. The CDR3 length is 13 residues. Here the CDR3 DNA reads TGTGCCAGCAGTTTAGGTCTTCGCTACGAGCAGTACGTC. It yields the protein CASSLGLRYEQYV.

This clonotype showed up just a few times. An end of the junction differs from the germline gene, which may be a read error. The chain joins TRBV23-1 to TRBJ2-2; D may match TRBD1 or TRBD2 (5 bases each). TRBV23-1 is sorted into the ORF group, with uncertain function. The CDR3 sequence is 11 residues long. DNA for the CDR3: TGCGCCAGCAGTCGGGACGGGAAGCTGTTTTTT. Translated: CASSRDGKLFF.

The rearrangement links TRBV10-3 to TRBJ1-5; the D is unclear. V lost 0 bases and J 4 bases, leaving 13 bases between the germline ends. This CDR3 contains 16 residues. CDR1 and CDR2 (germline): ENHRY, SYGVKD. CDR3 DNA sequence: TGTGCCATCAGTGAGTCGATTTCACAGAATAATCAGCCCCAGCATTTT. Residues: CAISESISQNNQPQHF.

The rearrangement joins TRBV4-1 to TRBJ2-2; D call uncertain. V shed 0 bases and J shed 1 base, with 6 bases lying between them. Per germline, CDR1 MGHRA and CDR2 YSYEKL. This CDR3 region has 15 residues. CDR3 in amino acids: CASSQEAGNTGELFF. DNA for the CDR3: TGCGCCAGCAGCCAAGAAGCTGGGAACACCGGGGAGCTGTTTTTT.

This clonotype has only a few counts. The CDR3 spells CSAGRDRGGSPLHF. The CDR3 coding sequence is TGCAGTGCTGGCCGGGACAGGGGTGGATCACCCCTCCACTTT. The chain has TRBV20-1 and TRBJ1-6; TRBD1 matches at 10 bases. V gave up 5 bases and J gave up 10 bases; unmatched junction bases: 8. This CDR3 comprises 14 residues. The germline gives CDR1 DFQATT, CDR2 SNEGSKA (reference sequence).

This clonotype has more than one count but fewer than ten. The chain employs TRBV13 and TRBJ1-2, with D possibly matching TRBD1 (5 bases). Germline V gene data show CDR1 as PRHDT and CDR2 as FYEKMQ (reference sequence). This CDR3 has 14 residues. Trimming left V 5 bases short and J 4 bases short, with 14 bases between. The CDR3 here is CASSRLGPIYGYTF. In DNA, the CDR3 is TGTGCCAGCAGCAGATTGGGACCGATCTATGGCTACACCTTC. The whole variable domain, filled in from reference TRBV13 and TRBJ1-2, reads AAGVIQSPRHLIKEKRETATLKCYPIPRHDTVYWYQQGPGQDPQFLISFYEKMQSDKGSIPDRFSAQQFSDYHSELNMSSLELGDSALYFCASSRLGPIYGYTFGSGTRLTVV.

In its sample, this clonotype was seen many times. This rearrangement joins TRBV4-1 to TRBJ2-3; 10 positions agree with TRBD2. V lost 4 bases and J lost 3; bases outside the gene matches: 1. CDR3 size: 14 residues. Looked up from germline, CDR1 is MGHRA and CDR2 is YSYEKL. CDR3 in DNA: TGCGCCAGCAGCCGAGCGGGGGGGACAGATACGCAGTATTTT. It is translated as CASSRAGGTDTQYF.

This clonotype was detected ten times or more. This chain connects TRBV7-2 to TRBJ2-5; possible D gene TRBD2, 6 bases. The V gene lost 2 bases and the J gene lost 5 bases, with 12 bases spanning the gap. The CDR3 is 14 amino acids. Germline values: CDR1 SGHTA, CDR2 FQGNSA. This chain's CDR3 is CASSLYGGGETQYF. The DNA of the CDR3 is TGTGCCAGCAGCTTATACGGTGGGGGGGAGACCCAGTACTTC.

In its sample, this clonotype was seen a few times. The rearrangement uses TRBV3-1 and TRBJ1-2, with D perhaps TRBD1 (6 bases). V lost 3 bases and J 4 bases, leaving 18 bases between the germline ends. Germline V gene data show CDR1 as LGHDT and CDR2 as YNNKEL (reference sequence). This CDR3 has 16 residues. CDR3 region: CASSQHYREVPYGYTF. CDR3 bases: TGTGCCAGCAGCCAGCACTACAGGGAAGTTCCCTATGGCTACACCTTC. Based on the CDR3 plus reference TRBV3-1 and TRBJ1-2, the full variable domain is DTAVSQTPKYLVTQMGNDKSIKCEQNLGHDTMYWYKQDSKKFLKIMFSYNNKELIINETVPNRFSPKSPDKAHLNLHINSLELGDSAVYFCASSQHYREVPYGYTFGSGTRLTVV.

This clonotype was counted between two and nine times. J is TRBJ2-3 and V is TRBV9, with D unresolved. CDR3 length: 13 residues. V lost 3 bases and J lost 1, with 6 bases in between. CDR1 and CDR2 (germline): SGDLS, YYNGEE. CDR3 DNA: TGTGCCAGCAGCGAGATACGCACAGATACGCAGTATTTT. Translation: CASSEIRTDTQYF.

The chain uses TRBV27 and TRBJ2-7; D is unclear. Germline CDR1 MNHEY, CDR2 SMNVEV (reference sequence). CDR3 size: 11 residues. Trimming cost V 9 bases and J 3 bases, with 9 bases left between them. The CDR3 DNA reads as TGTGCCAGGACGGAGAACTACGAGCAGTACGTC. Translated, it gives CARTENYEQYV.

This clonotype has more than one count but fewer than ten. The chain links TRBV7-9 to TRBJ1-5; D gene uncertain. Germline lookup yields CDR1 SEHNR and CDR2 FQNEAQ (reference sequence). The V end lost 7 bases, the J end lost 7 bases, and 14 bases lay between the germline ends. CDR3 length: 13 amino acids. CDR3 nucleotide sequence: TGTGCCAGCACCCCCCTTTTGGGACAGCCCCAGCATTTT. Protein sequence: CASTPLLGQPQHF. The variable domain in full, with the rest retrieved from reference TRBV7-9 and TRBJ1-5, is DTGVSQNPRHKITKRGQNVTFRCDPISEHNRLYWYRQTLGQGPEFLTYFQNEAQLEKSRLLSDRFSAERPKGSFSTLEIQRTEQGDSAMYLCASTPLLGQPQHFGDGTRLSIL.

The V call is TRBV20-1, the J call TRBJ2-5; no reliable D call. The V gene's germline CDR1 is DFQATT and CDR2 SNEGSKA (reference sequence). V dropped 6 bases and J dropped 5 bases, with 7 bases sitting between them. The CDR3 sequence is 10 residues long. The CDR3 sequence: CSALGETQYF. CDR3 coding DNA: TGCAGTGCCCTGGGGGAGACCCAGTACTTC.

The chain uses TRBV28 and TRBJ1-5; weak D call: TRBD1 (5 bases). Germline assignment: CDR1 MDHEN and CDR2 SYDVKM. This CDR3 has 14 residues. Trimming removed 6 bases at V and 2 bases at J, with 11 bases between. The DNA for the CDR3 is TGTGCCAGCAGCCCCTCGGGGGGCAATCAGCCCCAGCATTTT. Protein: CASSPSGGNQPQHF.

In its sample, this clonotype was seen many times. The chain combines TRBV6-1 with TRBJ1-3, with D maybe TRBD1 (5 bases). Trimming pared 6 bases from V and 0 bases from J, leaving 18 bases between. The germline V gene encodes CDR1 MNHNS and CDR2 SASEGT. This CDR3 has 17 residues. CDR3 in DNA: TGTGCCAGCAGGCCGTTTCGGGGGGAATTCTCTGGAAACACCATATATTTT. Translated: CASRPFRGEFSGNTIYF.

This clonotype was detected a few times. The CDR3 reads CASSDGQGLDEQFF. The CDR3, as DNA: TGTGCCAGCAGTGACGGGCAGGGGCTGGATGAGCAGTTCTTC. The V gene is TRBV6-4, the J gene TRBJ2-1; perhaps TRBD1 as D (6 bases). The CDR3 covers 14 residues. Trimming removed 2 bases from V and 8 bases from J, with 13 bases in between. Germline V gene sequence: CDR1 MRHNA, CDR2 SNTAGT.

The chain recombines TRBV4-1 with TRBJ1-5, with D maybe TRBD1 (5 bases). The length of the CDR3 is 15 residues. The germline V and J ends were trimmed by 1 base and 6 bases, with 13 bases remaining between them. From germline, CDR1 is MGHRA and CDR2 YSYEKL. The CDR3 bases are TGCGCCAGCAGCCAAGTGGGGCAGGGCGGTCAGCCCCAGCATTTT. This sequence encodes CASSQVGQGGQPQHF.

There are many counts of this clonotype. This chain links TRBV18 with TRBJ2-7; D perhaps matches TRBD2 (6 bases). The CDR3 length is 14 residues. Germline V gene lookup returns CDR1 KGHSH and CDR2 LQKENI. V lost 3 bases and J 4 bases, leaving 13 bases between the germline ends. CDR3 region: CASSPWLAPYEQYF. The CDR3 region has the DNA TGTGCCAGCTCACCGTGGCTAGCGCCTTACGAGCAGTACTTC.

At least ten counts were recorded for this clonotype. J is TRBJ1-1 and V is TRBV4-3, with D maybe TRBD1 (5 bases). This CDR3 spans 13 amino acids. Germline CDR1 is LGHNA and CDR2 is YSLEER. V dropped 4 bases and J dropped 0 bases, with 6 bases sitting between them. CDR3 DNA: TGCGCCAGCAGCCCAGGGATGAACACTGAAGCTTTCTTT. Translating gives CASSPGMNTEAFF.

This clonotype appeared many times. The chain employs TRBV5-1 and TRBJ2-1; TRBD2 agrees at 13 bases. After removal of 0 bases from V and 2 bases from J, the junction contained 5 bases not matched to a gene. This CDR3 is built from 18 residues. CDR1 and CDR2 (germline): SGHRS, YFSETQ. The CDR3 reads CASSLGGTSGVTYNEQFF. The DNA for the CDR3 is TGCGCCAGCAGCTTGGGCGGGACTAGCGGGGTGACCTACAATGAGCAGTTCTTC.